One TCR beta chain is described in this entry. Its target is unknown. The germline V and J ends were trimmed by 6 bases and 4 bases, with 20 bases remaining between them. Looked up from germline, CDR1 is DFQATT and CDR2 is SNEGSKA (reference sequence). This CDR3 comprises 15 residues. These data come from a study of T-cell memory formation after mild COVID-19. About the research overall: TCR clusters were largely donor specific.

Constant-segment-primed 5'RACE gave TCR alpha and TCR beta cDNA libraries with sample barcodes and UMIs. One entry per CDR3 protein results from TCRdb running MiXCR on the 5' RACE reads. Here the sample spans about half a million distinct CDR3 sequences, 15% to 20% being singletons. Study conclusions and caveats: There were some responding clones in pre-infection memory, which suggested that cross-reactive memory had joined. There was a balanced CD4/CD8 profile in clones contracting day 15 to 85, and later expanders leaned CD4+.

The chain combines TRBV20-1 with TRBJ2-3; possibly TRBD1 for D (6 bases). The sequenced sample was PBMCs or a T cell subset sorted from them (not recorded which). This clonotype was obtained from an adult woman who had mild COVID-19 (a few samples of this study predate the infection). Cell type and time point are not known. This chain's CDR3 is CSANLDSFLPDTQYF. DNA for the CDR3: TGCAGTGCAAACCTGGACAGTTTTCTCCCAGATACGCAGTATTTT.